The sequence of this T cell receptor (beta chain) was determined in a study of OX40 agonist ivuxolimab in advanced cancers. Study background: The dose of intravenous ivuxolimab that patients received every 2 weeks ranged from 0.01 to 10 mg/kg. Hepatocellular carcinoma, melanoma, renal cell or head and neck cancer occurred in dose-escalation patients. Around 40% of patients had received prior checkpoint inhibitor therapy.

The CDR3 extends over 14 amino acids. J was trimmed by 3 bases and V by 3 bases; bases with no gene match: 3. CDR1 and CDR2 (germline): SEHNR, FQNEAQ (reference sequence). TCRdb keeps only in-frame clones here, not all; method: immunoSEQ multiplex PCR. The repertoire holds about 60,000 clones, with about nine tenths as singletons. Sequenced material: CD4+ or CD8+ T cells sorted from blood, taken in a trial of the OX40 agonist ivuxolimab. The receptor was isolated from an adult with an advanced solid tumor such as melanoma, head and neck, liver or kidney cancer. The rearrangement links TRBV7-9 to TRBJ2-7, with 9 nucleotides matching TRBD2. CDR3 sequence reads: CASSFGGRDYEQYF. The CDR3 bases are TGTGCCAGCAGCTTTGGCGGGAGGGACTACGAGCAGTACTTC.